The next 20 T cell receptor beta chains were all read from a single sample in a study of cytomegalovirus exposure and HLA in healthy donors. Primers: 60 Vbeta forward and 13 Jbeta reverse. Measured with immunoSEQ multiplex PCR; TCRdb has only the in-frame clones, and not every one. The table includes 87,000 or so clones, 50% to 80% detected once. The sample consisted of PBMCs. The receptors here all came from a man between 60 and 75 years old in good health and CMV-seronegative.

This CDR3 reads CASIARTGSEQFF. The CDR3 coding sequence is TGTGCCAGCATTGCCAGGACCGGGAGTGAGCAGTTCTTC. The J gene is TRBJ2-1, the V gene TRBV6-1, with D possibly being TRBD2 (6 bases). The CDR3 consists of 13 residues. Germline CDR1 is MNHNS and CDR2 is SASEGT. The V end lost 7 bases, the J end lost 9 bases, and 16 bases lay between the germline ends.

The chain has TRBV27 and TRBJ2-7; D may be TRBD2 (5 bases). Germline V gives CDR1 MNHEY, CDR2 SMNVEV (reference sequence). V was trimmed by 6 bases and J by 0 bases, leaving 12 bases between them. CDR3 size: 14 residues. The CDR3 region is CASRPRGPSYEQYF. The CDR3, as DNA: TGTGCCAGCAGGCCTCGGGGTCCCTCCTACGAGCAGTACTTC.

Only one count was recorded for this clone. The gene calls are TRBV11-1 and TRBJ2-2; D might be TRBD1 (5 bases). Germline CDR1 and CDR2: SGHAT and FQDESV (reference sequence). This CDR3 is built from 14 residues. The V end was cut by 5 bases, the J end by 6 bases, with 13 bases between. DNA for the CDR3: TGTGCCAGCAGCCCCGGCAGGGCGGCCGGGGAGCTGTTTTTT. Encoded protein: CASSPGRAAGELFF.

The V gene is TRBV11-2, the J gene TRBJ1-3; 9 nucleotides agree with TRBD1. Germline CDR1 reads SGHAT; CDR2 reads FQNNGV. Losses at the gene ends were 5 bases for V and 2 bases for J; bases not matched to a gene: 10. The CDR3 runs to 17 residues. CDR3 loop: CASSPDRGVWTGNTIYF. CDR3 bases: TGTGCCAGCAGCCCAGACAGGGGGGTATGGACTGGAAACACCATATATTTT.

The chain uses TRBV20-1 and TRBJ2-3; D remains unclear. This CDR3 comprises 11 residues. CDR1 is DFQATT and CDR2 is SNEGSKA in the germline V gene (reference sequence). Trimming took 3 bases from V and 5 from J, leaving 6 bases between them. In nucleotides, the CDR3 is TGCAGTGCTAGGCCCGGAGATACGCAGTATTTT. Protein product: CSARPGDTQYF.

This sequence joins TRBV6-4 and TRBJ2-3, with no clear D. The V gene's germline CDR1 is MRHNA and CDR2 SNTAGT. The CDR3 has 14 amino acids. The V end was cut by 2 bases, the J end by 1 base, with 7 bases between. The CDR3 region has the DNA TGTGCCAGCAGTGACGGGCCTGGCACAGATACGCAGTATTTT. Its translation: CASSDGPGTDTQYF.

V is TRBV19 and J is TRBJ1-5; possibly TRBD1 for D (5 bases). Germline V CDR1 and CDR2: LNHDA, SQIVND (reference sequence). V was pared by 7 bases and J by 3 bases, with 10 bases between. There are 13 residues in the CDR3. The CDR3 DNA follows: TGTGCCAGTACGGGCAGGGCCAATCAGCCCCAGCATTTT. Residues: CASTGRANQPQHF.

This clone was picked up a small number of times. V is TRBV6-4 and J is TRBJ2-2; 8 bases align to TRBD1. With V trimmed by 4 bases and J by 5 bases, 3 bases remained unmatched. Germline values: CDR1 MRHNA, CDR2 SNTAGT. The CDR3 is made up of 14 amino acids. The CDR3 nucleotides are TGTGCCAGCAGTGTGACAGGGGAAACCGGGGAGCTGTTTTTT. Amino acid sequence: CASSVTGETGELFF.

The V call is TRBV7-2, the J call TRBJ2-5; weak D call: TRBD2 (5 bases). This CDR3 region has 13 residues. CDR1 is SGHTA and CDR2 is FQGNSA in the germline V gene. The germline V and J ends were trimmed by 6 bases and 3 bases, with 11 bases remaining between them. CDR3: CASRLAAEETQYF. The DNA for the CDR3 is TGTGCCAGCAGGCTAGCAGCCGAAGAGACCCAGTACTTC.

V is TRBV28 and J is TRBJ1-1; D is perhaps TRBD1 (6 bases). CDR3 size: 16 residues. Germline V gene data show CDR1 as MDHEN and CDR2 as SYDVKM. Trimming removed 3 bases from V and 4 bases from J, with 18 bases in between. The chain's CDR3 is CASSFAGEGFRTEAFF. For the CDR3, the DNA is TGTGCCAGCAGTTTCGCAGGGGAGGGGTTTCGCACTGAAGCTTTCTTT.

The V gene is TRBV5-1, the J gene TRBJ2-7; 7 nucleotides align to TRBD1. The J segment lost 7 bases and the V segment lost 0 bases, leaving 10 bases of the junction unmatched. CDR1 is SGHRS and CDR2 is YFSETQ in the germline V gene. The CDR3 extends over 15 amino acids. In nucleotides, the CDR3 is TGCGCCAGCAGCTTGGCCGGGACAGAGATGGGGGAGCAGTACTTC. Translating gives CASSLAGTEMGEQYF.

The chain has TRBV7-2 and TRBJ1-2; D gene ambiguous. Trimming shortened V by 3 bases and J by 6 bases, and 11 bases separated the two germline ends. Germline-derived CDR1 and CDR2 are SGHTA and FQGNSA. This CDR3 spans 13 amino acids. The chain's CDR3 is CASSLYRGNGYTF. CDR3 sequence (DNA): TGTGCCAGCAGCTTGTACCGGGGAAATGGCTACACCTTC.

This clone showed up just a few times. In nucleotides, the CDR3 is TGTGCCAGCAGGGACATACGCAGCTCCTACAATGAGCAGTTCTTC. Translation gives CASRDIRSSYNEQFF. V usage is TRBV28 and J usage is TRBJ2-1, with D possibly matching TRBD1 (5 bases). There are 15 residues in the CDR3. Germline V gene lookup returns CDR1 MDHEN and CDR2 SYDVKM. V was cut by 6 bases and J by 0 bases, with 12 bases left in between.

CDR3 amino acids: CASSSGTSGRNEQFF. The CDR3 region has the DNA TGTGCCAGTAGTTCCGGGACTAGCGGGCGTAATGAGCAGTTCTTC. V and J are TRBV19 and TRBJ2-1; 12 bases fit TRBD2. The germline gives CDR1 LNHDA, CDR2 SQIVND (reference sequence). V lost 5 bases, J lost 7 bases, and 6 bases stayed unmatched. The CDR3 consists of 15 residues.

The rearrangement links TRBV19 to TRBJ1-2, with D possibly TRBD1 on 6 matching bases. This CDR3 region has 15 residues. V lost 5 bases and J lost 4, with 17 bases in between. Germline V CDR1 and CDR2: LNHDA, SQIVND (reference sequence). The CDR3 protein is CASSLTGNPIYGYTF. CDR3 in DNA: TGTGCCAGTAGTTTAACAGGGAACCCTATCTATGGCTACACCTTC.

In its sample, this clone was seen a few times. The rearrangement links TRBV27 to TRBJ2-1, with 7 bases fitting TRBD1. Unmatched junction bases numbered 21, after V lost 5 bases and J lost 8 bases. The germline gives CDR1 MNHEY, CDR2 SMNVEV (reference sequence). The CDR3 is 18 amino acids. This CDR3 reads CASSKRTQAGSQGDEQFF. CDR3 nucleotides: TGTGCCAGCAGTAAACGGACACAAGCAGGTTCGCAGGGGGATGAGCAGTTCTTC.

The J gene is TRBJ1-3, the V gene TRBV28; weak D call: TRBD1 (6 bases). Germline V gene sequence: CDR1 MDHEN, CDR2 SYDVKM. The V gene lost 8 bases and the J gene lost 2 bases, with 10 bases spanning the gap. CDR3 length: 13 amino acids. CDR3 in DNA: TGTGCCAGCTATAACAGGGCTGGAAACACCATATATTTT. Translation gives CASYNRAGNTIYF.

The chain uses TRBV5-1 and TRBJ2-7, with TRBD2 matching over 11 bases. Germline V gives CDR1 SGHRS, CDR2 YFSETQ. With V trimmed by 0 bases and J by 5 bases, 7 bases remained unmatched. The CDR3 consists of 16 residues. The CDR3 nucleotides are TGCGCCAGCAGCTTGGGTCTAGCGGGAGGAAGGGACGAGCAGTACTTC. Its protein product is CASSLGLAGGRDEQYF.

The CDR3 bases are TGTGCCAGCAGCTCTAACCCGATCGCTATCTACGAGCAGTACTTC. It codes for CASSSNPIAIYEQYF. J is TRBJ2-7 and V is TRBV11-3; no clear D gene. The CDR3 spans 15 residues. Germline CDR1 SGHNT, CDR2 YENEEA. V lost 4 bases to trimming and J lost 3 bases, with 16 bases between them.

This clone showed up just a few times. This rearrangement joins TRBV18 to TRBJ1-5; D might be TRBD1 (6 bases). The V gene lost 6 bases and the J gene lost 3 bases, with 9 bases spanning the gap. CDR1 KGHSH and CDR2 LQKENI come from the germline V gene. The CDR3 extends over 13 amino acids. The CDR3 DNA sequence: TGTGCCAGCTCCCGGGACAACAATCAGCCCCAGCATTTT. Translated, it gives CASSRDNNQPQHF.